This T cell receptor (beta chain) is from a study of CD8 T cells in ankylosing spondylitis. General study results and limits: Reportedly, matched ankylosing spondylitis synovial fluid was significantly enriched for disease-linked clones. With a CD8+ phenotype, disease-linked clones were relatively rare in peripheral blood.

This clonotype was detected many times. Antigen: not known. Trimming stripped 7 bases from V and 6 bases from J, with 15 bases between. Germline CDR1 ENHRY, CDR2 SYGVKD. The CDR3 extends over 13 amino acids. Making the TCR beta libraries involved quantitative 5'-RACE with molecular barcodes. TCRdb redid the calling of the 5' RACE reads with MiXCR, one entry per CDR3 protein. This table holds some 63,000 distinct CDR3 sequences, approximately 6% found once. The chain employs TRBV10-3 and TRBJ1-1; tentatively, D is TRBD1 (5 bases). This TCR was sampled from a male donor with ankylosing spondylitis. Material for sequencing was synovial fluid, either unsorted or a sorted T cell fraction (not recorded which). The CDR3 sequence is CAITETRDAEAFF. The CDR3 DNA follows: TGTGCCATCACCGAAACAAGGGACGCTGAAGCTTTCTTT.